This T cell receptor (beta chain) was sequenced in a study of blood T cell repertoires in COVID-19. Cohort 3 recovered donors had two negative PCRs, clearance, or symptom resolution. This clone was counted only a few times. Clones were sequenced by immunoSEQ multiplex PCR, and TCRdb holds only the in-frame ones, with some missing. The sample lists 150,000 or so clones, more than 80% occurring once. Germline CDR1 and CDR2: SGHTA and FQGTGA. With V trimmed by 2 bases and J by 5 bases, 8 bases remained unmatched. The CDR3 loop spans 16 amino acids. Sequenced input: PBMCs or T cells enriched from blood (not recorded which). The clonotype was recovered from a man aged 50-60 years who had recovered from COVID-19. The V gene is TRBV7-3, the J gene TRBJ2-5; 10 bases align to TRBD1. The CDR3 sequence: CASSLYGTGESETQYF. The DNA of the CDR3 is TGTGCCAGCAGCTTATATGGGACAGGGGAGAGCGAGACCCAGTACTTC.